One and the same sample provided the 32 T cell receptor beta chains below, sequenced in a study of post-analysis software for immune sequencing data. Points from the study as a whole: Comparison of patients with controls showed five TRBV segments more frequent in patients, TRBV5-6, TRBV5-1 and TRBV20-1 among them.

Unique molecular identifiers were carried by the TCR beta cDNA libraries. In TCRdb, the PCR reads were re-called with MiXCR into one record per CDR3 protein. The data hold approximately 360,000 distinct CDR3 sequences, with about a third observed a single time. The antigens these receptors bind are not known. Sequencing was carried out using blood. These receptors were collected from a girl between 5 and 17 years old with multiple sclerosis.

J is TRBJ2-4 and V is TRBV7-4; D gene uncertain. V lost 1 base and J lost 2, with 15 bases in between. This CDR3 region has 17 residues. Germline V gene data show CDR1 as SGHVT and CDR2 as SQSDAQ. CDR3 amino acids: CASSLVGCLGSKNIQYF. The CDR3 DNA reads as TGTGCCAGCAGCTTAGTGGGGTGCCTTGGGTCCAAAAACATTCAGTACTTC.

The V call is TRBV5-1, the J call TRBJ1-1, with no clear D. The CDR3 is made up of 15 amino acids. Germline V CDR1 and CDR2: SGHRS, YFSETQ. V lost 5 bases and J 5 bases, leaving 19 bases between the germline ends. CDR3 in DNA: TGCGCCAGCAGGGAAACGGCCTTAACGGGAACTGAAGCTTTCTTT. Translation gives CASRETALTGTEAFF.

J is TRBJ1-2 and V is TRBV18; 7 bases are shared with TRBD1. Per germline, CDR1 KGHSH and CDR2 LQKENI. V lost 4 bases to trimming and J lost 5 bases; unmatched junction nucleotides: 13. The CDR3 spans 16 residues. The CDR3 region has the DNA TGTGCCAGCTCACGCGACGCAGGACAGGCATCTTATGGCTACACCTTC. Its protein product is CASSRDAGQASYGYTF.

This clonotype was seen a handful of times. CDR3 DNA sequence: TGTGCCAGCAGCCAAGGGGCGGCAGGAGGGCCCCAAGAGACCCAGTACTTC. The encoded protein is CASSQGAAGGPQETQYF. The rearrangement links TRBV3-1 to TRBJ2-5, with a tentative D call TRBD2 (6 bases). Trimming pared 1 base from V and 1 base from J, leaving 16 bases between. From germline, CDR1 is LGHDT and CDR2 YNNKEL (reference sequence). The CDR3 consists of 17 residues.

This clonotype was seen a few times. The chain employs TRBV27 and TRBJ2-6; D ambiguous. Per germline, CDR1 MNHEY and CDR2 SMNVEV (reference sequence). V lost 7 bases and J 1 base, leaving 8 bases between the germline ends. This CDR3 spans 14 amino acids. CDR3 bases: TGTGCCAGCAAGGTCCTTTCTGGGGCCAACGTCCTGACTTTC. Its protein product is CASKVLSGANVLTF. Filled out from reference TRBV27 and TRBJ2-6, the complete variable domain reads EAQVTQNPRYLITVTGKKLTVTCSQNMNHEYMSWYRQDPGLGLRQIYYSMNVEVTDKGDVPEGYKVSRKEKRNFPLILESPSPNQTSLYFCASKVLSGANVLTFGAGSRLTVL.

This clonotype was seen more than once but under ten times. The CDR3 DNA follows: TGTGCCAGCAGTCCATCAAGGGGGCCACCCTACGAGCAGTACTTC. Protein product: CASSPSRGPPYEQYF. The gene calls are TRBV27 and TRBJ2-4; 7 bases agree with TRBD1. The J call may be faulty, since TRBJ2-7 better matches the DNA end. In germline, CDR1 is MNHEY, CDR2 SMNVEV (reference sequence). The CDR3 covers 15 residues.

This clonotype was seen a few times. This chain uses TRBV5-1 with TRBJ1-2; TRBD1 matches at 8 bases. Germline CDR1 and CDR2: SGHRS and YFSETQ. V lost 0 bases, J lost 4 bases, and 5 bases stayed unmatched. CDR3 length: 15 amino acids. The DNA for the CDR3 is TGCGCCAGCAGCTTGGTGGCAGGGGGCGGCTATGGCTACACCTTC. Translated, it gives CASSLVAGGGYGYTF.

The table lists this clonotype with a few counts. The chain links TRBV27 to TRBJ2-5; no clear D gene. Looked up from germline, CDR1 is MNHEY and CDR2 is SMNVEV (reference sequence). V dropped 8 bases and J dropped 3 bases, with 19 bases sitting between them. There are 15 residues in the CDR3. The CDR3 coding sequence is TGTGCCAGCCCTCTTAAGGAAGTGTCGGAAGAGACCCAGTACTTC. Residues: CASPLKEVSEETQYF.

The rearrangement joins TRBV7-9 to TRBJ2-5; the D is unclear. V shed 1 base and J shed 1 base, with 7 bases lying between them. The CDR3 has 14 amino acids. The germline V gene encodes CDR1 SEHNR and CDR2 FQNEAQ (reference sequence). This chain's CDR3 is CASSLDLVQETQYF. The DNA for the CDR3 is TGTGCCAGCAGCTTAGATCTGGTCCAAGAGACCCAGTACTTC.

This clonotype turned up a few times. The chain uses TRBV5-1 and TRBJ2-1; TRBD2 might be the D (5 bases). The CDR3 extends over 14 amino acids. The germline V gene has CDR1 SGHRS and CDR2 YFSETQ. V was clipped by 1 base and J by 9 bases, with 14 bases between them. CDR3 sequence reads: CASSLTSESGEQFF. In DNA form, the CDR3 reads TGCGCCAGCAGCTTGACGAGCGAGAGCGGTGAGCAGTTCTTC. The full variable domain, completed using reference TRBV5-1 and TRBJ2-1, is KAGVTQTPRYLIKTRGQQVTLSCSPISGHRSVSWYQQTPGQGLQFLFEYFSETQRNKGNFPGRFSGRQFSNSRSEMNVSTLELGDSALYLCASSLTSESGEQFFGPGTRLTVL.

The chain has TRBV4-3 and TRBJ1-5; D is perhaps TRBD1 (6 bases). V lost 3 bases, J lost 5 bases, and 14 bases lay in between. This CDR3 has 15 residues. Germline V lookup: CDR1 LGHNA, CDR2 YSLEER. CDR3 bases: TGCGCCAGCAGCCAGGGGGGACAAGGAGATCAGCCCCAGCATTTT. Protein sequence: CASSQGGQGDQPQHF.

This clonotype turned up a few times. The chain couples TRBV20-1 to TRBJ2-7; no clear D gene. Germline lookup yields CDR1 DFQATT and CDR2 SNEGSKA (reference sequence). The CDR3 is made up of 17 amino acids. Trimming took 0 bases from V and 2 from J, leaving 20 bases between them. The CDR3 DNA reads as TGCAGTGCTAGAGATCGTGGTAGTCGGGCTTGGACCTACGAGCAGTACTTC. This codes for CSARDRGSRAWTYEQYF.

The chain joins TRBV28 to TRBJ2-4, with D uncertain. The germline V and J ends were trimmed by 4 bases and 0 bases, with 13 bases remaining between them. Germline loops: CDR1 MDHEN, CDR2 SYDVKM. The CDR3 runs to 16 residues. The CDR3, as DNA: TGTGCCAGCAGTTCCCCTCCTGGGCTAGCCAAAAACATTCAGTACTTC. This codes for CASSSPPGLAKNIQYF.

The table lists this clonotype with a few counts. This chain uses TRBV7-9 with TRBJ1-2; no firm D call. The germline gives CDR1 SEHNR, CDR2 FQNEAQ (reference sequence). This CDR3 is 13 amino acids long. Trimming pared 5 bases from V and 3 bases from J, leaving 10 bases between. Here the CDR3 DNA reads TGTGCCAGCAGCCCCCCCCAGGACTATGGCTACACCTTC. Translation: CASSPPQDYGYTF.

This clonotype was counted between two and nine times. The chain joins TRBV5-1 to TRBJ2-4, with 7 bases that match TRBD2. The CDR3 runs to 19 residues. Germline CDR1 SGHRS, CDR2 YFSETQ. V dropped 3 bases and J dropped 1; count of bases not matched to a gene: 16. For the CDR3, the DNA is TGCGCCAGCAGCTGGGCCGATGGTCAAAGGGGAGGGGCCAAAAACATTCAGTACTTC. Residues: CASSWADGQRGGAKNIQYF. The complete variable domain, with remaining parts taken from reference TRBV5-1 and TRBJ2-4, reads KAGVTQTPRYLIKTRGQQVTLSCSPISGHRSVSWYQQTPGQGLQFLFEYFSETQRNKGNFPGRFSGRQFSNSRSEMNVSTLELGDSALYLCASSWADGQRGGAKNIQYFGAGTRLSVL.

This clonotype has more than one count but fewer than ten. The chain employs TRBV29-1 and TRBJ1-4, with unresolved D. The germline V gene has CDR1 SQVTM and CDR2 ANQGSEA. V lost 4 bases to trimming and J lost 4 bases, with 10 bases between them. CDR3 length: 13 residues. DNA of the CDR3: TGCAGCGTTGTTCTTAGACTTAATGAAAAACTGTTTTTT. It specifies CSVVLRLNEKLFF.

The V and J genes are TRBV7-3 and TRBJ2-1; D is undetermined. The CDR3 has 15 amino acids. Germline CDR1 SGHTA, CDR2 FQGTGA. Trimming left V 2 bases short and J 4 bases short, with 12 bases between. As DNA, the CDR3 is TGTGCCAGCAGCTTACGTCCAATAGGGTACAATGAGCAGTTCTTC. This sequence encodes CASSLRPIGYNEQFF. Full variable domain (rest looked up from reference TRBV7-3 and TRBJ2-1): GAGVSQTPSNKVTEKGKYVELRCDPISGHTALYWYRQSLGQGPEFLIYFQGTGAADDSGLPNDRFFAVRPEGSVSTLKIQRTERGDSAVYLCASSLRPIGYNEQFFGPGTRLTVL.

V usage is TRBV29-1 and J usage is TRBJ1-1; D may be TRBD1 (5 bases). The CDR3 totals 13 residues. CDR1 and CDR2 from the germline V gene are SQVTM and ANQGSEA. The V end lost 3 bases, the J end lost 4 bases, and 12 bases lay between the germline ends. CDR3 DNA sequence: TGCAGCGTTGAGCTGGTGGGGGGCACTGAAGCTTTCTTT. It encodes CSVELVGGTEAFF.

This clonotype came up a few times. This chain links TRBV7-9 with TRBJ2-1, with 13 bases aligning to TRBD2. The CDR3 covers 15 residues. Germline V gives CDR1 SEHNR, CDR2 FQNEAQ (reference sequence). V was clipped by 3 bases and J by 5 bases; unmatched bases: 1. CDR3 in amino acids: CASSLTSGGNNEQFF. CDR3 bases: TGTGCCAGCAGCTTGACTAGCGGGGGGAACAATGAGCAGTTCTTC.

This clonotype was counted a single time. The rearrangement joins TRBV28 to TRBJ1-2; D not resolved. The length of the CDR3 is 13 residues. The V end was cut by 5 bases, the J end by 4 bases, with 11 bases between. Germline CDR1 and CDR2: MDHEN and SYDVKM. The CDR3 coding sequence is TGTGCCAGCAGTCCGGCCAGACTCTATGGCTACACCTTC. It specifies CASSPARLYGYTF.

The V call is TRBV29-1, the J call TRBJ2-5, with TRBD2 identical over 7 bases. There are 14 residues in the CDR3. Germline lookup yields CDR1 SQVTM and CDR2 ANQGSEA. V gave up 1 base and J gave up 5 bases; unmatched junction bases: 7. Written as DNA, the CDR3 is TGCAGCGTTGAAGTAGCGGGCCAAGGGGAGACCCAGTACTTC. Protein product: CSVEVAGQGETQYF.

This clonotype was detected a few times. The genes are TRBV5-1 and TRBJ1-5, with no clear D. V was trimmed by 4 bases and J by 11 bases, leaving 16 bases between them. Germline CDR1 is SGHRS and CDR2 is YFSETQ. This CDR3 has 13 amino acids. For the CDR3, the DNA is TGCGCCAGCAGCCCTCCCCCCGTCACCGCCCAGCATTTT. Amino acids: CASSPPPVTAQHF.

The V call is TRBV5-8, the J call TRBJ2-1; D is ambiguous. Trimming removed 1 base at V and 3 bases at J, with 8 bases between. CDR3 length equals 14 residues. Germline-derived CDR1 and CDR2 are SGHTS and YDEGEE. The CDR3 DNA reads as TGTGCCAGCAGCTTGTTCAACGGCTACAATGAGCAGTTCTTC. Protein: CASSLFNGYNEQFF.

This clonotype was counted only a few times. The CDR3 region has the DNA TGTGCCAGCAGTTATCGACAGGGAGGCAATCAGCCCCAGCATTTT. This translates into CASSYRQGGNQPQHF. The genes are TRBV6-5 and TRBJ1-5, with TRBD1 identical over 7 bases. The V and J ends lost 3 bases and 2 bases, in that order; junction bases with no gene match: 4. This CDR3 contains 15 residues. The germline V gene encodes CDR1 MNHEY and CDR2 SVGAGI.

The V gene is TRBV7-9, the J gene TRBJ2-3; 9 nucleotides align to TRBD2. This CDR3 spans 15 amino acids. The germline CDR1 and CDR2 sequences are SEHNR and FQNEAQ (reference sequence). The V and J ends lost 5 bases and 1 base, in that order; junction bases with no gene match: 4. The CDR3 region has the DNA TGTGCCAGCAGCCGGGGACTAGCTCGCACAGATACGCAGTATTTT. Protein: CASSRGLARTDTQYF.

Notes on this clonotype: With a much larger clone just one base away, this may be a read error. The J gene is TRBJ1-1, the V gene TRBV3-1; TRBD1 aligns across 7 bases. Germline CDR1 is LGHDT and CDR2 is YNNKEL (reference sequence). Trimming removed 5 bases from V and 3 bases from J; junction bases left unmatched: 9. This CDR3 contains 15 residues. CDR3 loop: CASSYGQEVHTEAFF. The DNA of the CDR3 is TGTGCCAGCAGCTACGGACAGGAGGTTCACACTGAAGCTTTCTTT. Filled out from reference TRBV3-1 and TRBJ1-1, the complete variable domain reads DTAVSQTPKYLVTQMGNDKSIKCEQNLGHDTMYWYKQDSKKFLKIMFSYNNKELIINETVPNRFSPKSPDKAHLNLHINSLELGDSAVYFCASSYGQEVHTEAFFGQGTRLTVV.

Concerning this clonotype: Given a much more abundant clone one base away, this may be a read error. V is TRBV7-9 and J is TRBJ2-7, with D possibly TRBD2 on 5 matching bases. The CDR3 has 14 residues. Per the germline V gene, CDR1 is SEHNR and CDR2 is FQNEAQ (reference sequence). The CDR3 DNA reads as TGTGCCAGCAGCTTGCCTAGCTGGCTAGAGACCCAGGACTTC. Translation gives CASSLPSWLETQDF.

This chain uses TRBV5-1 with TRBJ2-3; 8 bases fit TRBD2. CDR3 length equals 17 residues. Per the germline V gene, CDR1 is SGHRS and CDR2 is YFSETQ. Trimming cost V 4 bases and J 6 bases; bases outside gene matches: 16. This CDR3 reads CASSPLGNGGALDTQYF. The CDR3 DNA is TGCGCCAGCAGCCCATTAGGCAACGGGGGGGCGCTGGATACGCAGTATTTT.

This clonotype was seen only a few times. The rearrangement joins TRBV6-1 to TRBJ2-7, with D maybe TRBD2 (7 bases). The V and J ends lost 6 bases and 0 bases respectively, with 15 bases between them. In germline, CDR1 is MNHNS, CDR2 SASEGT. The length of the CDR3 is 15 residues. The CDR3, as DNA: TGTGCCAGCAGCCCCGGGGGGCTTGCCTCCTACGAGCAGTACTTC. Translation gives CASSPGGLASYEQYF.

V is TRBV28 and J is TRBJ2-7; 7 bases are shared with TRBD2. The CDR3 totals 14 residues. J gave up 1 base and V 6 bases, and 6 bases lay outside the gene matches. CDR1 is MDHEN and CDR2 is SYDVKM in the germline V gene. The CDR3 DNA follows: TGTGCCAGCAGCTCGAGCGGGGAATCCTACGAGCAGTACTTC. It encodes CASSSSGESYEQYF.

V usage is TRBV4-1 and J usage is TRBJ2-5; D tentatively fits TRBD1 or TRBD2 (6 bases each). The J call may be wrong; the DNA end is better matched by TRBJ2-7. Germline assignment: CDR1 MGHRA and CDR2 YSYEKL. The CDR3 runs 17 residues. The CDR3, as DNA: TGCGCCAGCAGCCAGCCTCAACGGGGGCAGGGCAGGTACGAGCAGTACTTC. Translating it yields CASSQPQRGQGRYEQYF.

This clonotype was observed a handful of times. The CDR3 loop is CASSFGFNQPQHF. The DNA for the CDR3 is TGTGCCAGCAGCTTTGGCTTTAATCAGCCCCAGCATTTT. The chain uses TRBV12-3 or TRBV12-4 and TRBJ1-5, with D uncertain. This CDR3 is 13 amino acids long. V was shortened by 6 bases and J by 4 bases, with 10 bases between the two germline ends.